The sequence of this T cell receptor (beta chain) was determined in a study of blood T cell repertoires in COVID-19. The CDR3 consists of 14 residues. Trimming removed 3 bases from V and 2 bases from J, with 11 bases in between. Germline V lookup: CDR1 SGDLS, CDR2 YYNGEE. Profiled with immunoSEQ multiplex PCR; TCRdb holds only in-frame clones, not every one. The table shows around 46,000 clones, with 88% occurring only once. This TCR derives from a middle-aged man with acute or convalescent COVID-19. V gene TRBV9 combines with J gene TRBJ1-2; D not certain. Source material: peripheral blood. The CDR3, as DNA: TGTGCCAGCAGCGAGGGAGGTTCGAACTATGGCTACACCTTC. It specifies CASSEGGSNYGYTF. Full variable domain (remainder filled in from reference TRBV9 and TRBJ1-2): DSGVTQTPKHLITATGQRVTLRCSPRSGDLSVYWYQQSLDQGLQFLIQYYNGEERAKGNILERFSAQQFPDLHSELNLSSLELGDSALYFCASSEGGSNYGYTFGSGTRLTVV.